The 23 T cell receptor beta chains reported below all come from one sample, sequenced in a study of blood T cell repertoires in COVID-19. Clones were sequenced by immunoSEQ multiplex PCR, and TCRdb holds only the in-frame ones, with some missing. Of over 150,000 clones listed, 70% to 90% are singletons. Sequencing input: peripheral blood. The receptors originated from a man between 50 and 59 years old with COVID-19, enrolled during active disease.

The chain has TRBV7-9 and TRBJ2-7; D gene unclear. Germline V gives CDR1 SEHNR, CDR2 FQNEAQ (reference sequence). The CDR3 has 15 amino acids. Between the trimmed V and J ends, which lost 1 base and 2 bases, there was a span of 12 bases. The CDR3 coding sequence is TGTGCCAGCAGCTTAGGGGTGGGCACGACCTACGAGCAGTACTTC. This translates into CASSLGVGTTYEQYF.

V and J are TRBV20-1 and TRBJ1-3, with 7 bases that match TRBD1. Germline V gene sequence: CDR1 DFQATT, CDR2 SNEGSKA (reference sequence). Unmatched junction bases numbered 6, after V lost 3 bases and J lost 4 bases. The CDR3 sequence is 14 residues long. In DNA form, the CDR3 reads TGCAGTGCTAGTTTAGGGGGCCCGGGAAACACCATATATTTT. It is translated as CSASLGGPGNTIYF.

V usage is TRBV4-3 and J usage is TRBJ1-1; D might be TRBD1 (5 bases). CDR1 is LGHNA, CDR2 YSLEER, per germline. The CDR3 is 18 residues long. V was shortened by 0 bases and J by 1 base, with 18 bases between the two germline ends. CDR3 bases: TGCGCCAGCAGCCAAGATGGAGGGGCAGGGCGAGGGAACACTGAAGCTTTCTTT. It yields the protein CASSQDGGAGRGNTEAFF.

CDR3 residues: CASSAGLPPPDTQYF. The DNA for the CDR3 is TGTGCCAGCAGCGCGGGACTCCCCCCCCCAGATACGCAGTATTTT. V usage is TRBV21-1 and J usage is TRBJ2-3; the table names TRBD2, a call not compared with the DNA. TRBV21-1 is a documented pseudogene. CDR3 size: 15 residues.

In its sample, this clone was seen a few times. The V and J genes are TRBV27 and TRBJ2-2, with 10 bases aligning to TRBD1. This CDR3 is built from 16 residues. Trimming cost V 5 bases and J 7 bases; bases outside gene matches: 10. Germline CDR1 and CDR2: MNHEY and SMNVEV (reference sequence). The CDR3 DNA follows: TGTGCCAGCAGTCCCGGGGACAGGGGTTCGGTCGGGGAGCTGTTTTTT. Its translation is CASSPGDRGSVGELFF.

This sequence joins TRBV19 and TRBJ2-2, with 8 positions matching TRBD1. This CDR3 has 15 residues. Germline V lookup: CDR1 LNHDA, CDR2 SQIVND (reference sequence). V shed 6 bases, J shed 3 bases, and the junction held 6 bases outside the gene matches. CDR3 residues: CASRPTGDYTGELFF. The CDR3 DNA follows: TGTGCCAGTAGGCCGACAGGGGATTACACCGGGGAGCTGTTTTTT. Looking up the rest from reference TRBV19 and TRBJ2-2 gives the full variable domain: DGGITQSPKYLFRKEGQNVTLSCEQNLNHDAMYWYRQDPGQGLRLIYYSQIVNDFQKGDIAEGYSVSREKKESFPLTVTSAQKNPTAFYLCASRPTGDYTGELFFGEGSRLTVL.

The chain recombines TRBV5-1 with TRBJ1-1; D gene ambiguous. The germline gives CDR1 SGHRS, CDR2 YFSETQ. This CDR3 has 17 amino acids. Trimming left V 2 bases short and J 0 bases short, with 17 bases between. CDR3 sequence (DNA): TGCGCCAGCAGCTTAGTTGGATCAATGCGGATGAACACTGAAGCTTTCTTT. Translation: CASSLVGSMRMNTEAFF. The full variable domain, its missing parts supplied by reference TRBV5-1 and TRBJ1-1, is KAGVTQTPRYLIKTRGQQVTLSCSPISGHRSVSWYQQTPGQGLQFLFEYFSETQRNKGNFPGRFSGRQFSNSRSEMNVSTLELGDSALYLCASSLVGSMRMNTEAFFGQGTRLTVV.

In its sample, this clone was seen a few times. The chain recombines TRBV28 with TRBJ2-5, with D unclear. Trimming took 6 bases from V and 5 from J, leaving 13 bases between them. Germline lookup yields CDR1 MDHEN and CDR2 SYDVKM. This CDR3 comprises 13 residues. This CDR3 reads CASSGYPGETQYF. The DNA of the CDR3 is TGTGCCAGCAGCGGGTACCCCGGGGAGACCCAGTACTTC.

The genes are TRBV4-2 and TRBJ2-1, with TRBD2 as a possible D gene (5 bases). This CDR3 has 15 amino acids. Germline lookup yields CDR1 LGHNA and CDR2 YNFKEQ. Between the trimmed V and J ends, which lost 2 bases and 1 base, there was a span of 9 bases. The CDR3 sequence is CASSQLDSSYNEQFF. CDR3 sequence (DNA): TGTGCCAGCAGCCAATTGGACTCATCCTACAATGAGCAGTTCTTC.

The chain combines TRBV4-1 with TRBJ2-3; 8 bases are shared with TRBD2. CDR3 size: 17 residues. The trim removed 2 bases at V and 3 bases at J, leaving 10 bases unmatched. The germline CDR1 and CDR2 sequences are MGHRA and YSYEKL. The DNA for the CDR3 is TGCGCCAGCAGCCAAAATGCGGGGGGCGGTGGAACAGATACGCAGTATTTT. This sequence encodes CASSQNAGGGGTDTQYF.

This clone showed up just a few times. This sequence joins TRBV7-9 and TRBJ2-7; D is possibly TRBD2 (6 bases). Trimming removed 1 base at V and 6 bases at J, with 13 bases between. Germline CDR1 SEHNR, CDR2 FQNEAQ (reference sequence). The CDR3 runs to 14 residues. CDR3 in DNA: TGTGCCAGCAGCTTAGACTCGATGGGGGGCGAGCAGTACTTC. Its translation is CASSLDSMGGEQYF.

V is TRBV6-2 or TRBV6-3 and J is TRBJ1-2, with D perhaps matching TRBD1 (5 bases). The germline V and J ends were trimmed by 2 bases and 2 bases, with 12 bases remaining between them. The CDR3 runs to 15 residues. Germline V lookup: CDR1 MNHEY, CDR2 SVGEGT. This CDR3 reads CASSYAGDYNYGYTF. DNA for the CDR3: TGTGCCAGCAGTTACGCGGGGGACTACAACTATGGCTACACCTTC.

V is TRBV28 and J is TRBJ2-3; D unclear. Trimming stripped 6 bases from V and 6 bases from J, with 4 bases between. Germline loops: CDR1 MDHEN, CDR2 SYDVKM. The CDR3 loop spans 10 amino acids. DNA for the CDR3: TGTGCCAGCAGGGCCGATACGCAGTATTTT. Protein product: CASRADTQYF.

The genes are TRBV16 and TRBJ1-1, with D perhaps matching TRBD1 (6 bases). The ends were cut back, 1 base at V and 2 bases at J, with 8 bases in the middle. Germline values: CDR1 KGHSY, CDR2 FQNENV. The CDR3 length is 14 residues. The CDR3 reads CASSQYRANTEAFF. As DNA, the CDR3 is TGTGCCAGCAGCCAATACAGGGCAAACACTGAAGCTTTCTTT.

This clone was detected only a few times. The rearrangement links TRBV11-2 to TRBJ1-1; possibly TRBD1 for D (5 bases). The germline CDR1 and CDR2 sequences are SGHAT and FQNNGV. Trimming left V 0 bases short and J 1 base short, with 6 bases between. This CDR3 comprises 14 residues. CDR3 loop: CASSLDRANTEAFF. The CDR3 DNA is TGTGCCAGCAGCTTAGACAGGGCGAACACTGAAGCTTTCTTT.

A single count supports this clone. The J gene is TRBJ2-7, the V gene TRBV7-2; 9 bases fit TRBD2. This CDR3 spans 17 amino acids. Germline assignment: CDR1 SGHTA and CDR2 FQGNSA. The V segment lost 3 bases and the J segment 7 bases; nucleotides outside the gene matches: 16. The CDR3 sequence is CASSLKGVSGSSREQYF. In DNA, the CDR3 is TGTGCCAGCAGCTTGAAGGGAGTTAGCGGGAGTTCAAGGGAGCAGTACTTC.

This chain uses TRBV11-2 with TRBJ2-1; D remains unclear. V gave up 1 base and J gave up 2 bases, with 12 bases separating them. The CDR3 runs to 16 residues. CDR1 SGHAT and CDR2 FQNNGV come from the germline V gene. CDR3 DNA: TGTGCCAGCAGCTTAGCGGCGGCCTACACCTACAATGAGCAGTTCTTC. Protein sequence: CASSLAAAYTYNEQFF.

CDR3 sequence (DNA): TGTGCCAGCAGAGGTGGCAGTCTAAGCGATTCACCCCTCCACTTT. It encodes CASRGGSLSDSPLHF. This rearrangement joins TRBV2 to TRBJ1-6, with D uncertain. The germline V gene has CDR1 SNHLY and CDR2 FYNNEI. V was trimmed by 6 bases and J by 8 bases, leaving 17 bases between them. The CDR3 totals 15 residues.

The chain couples TRBV10-3 to TRBJ2-7, with D possibly being TRBD2 (6 bases). Per germline, CDR1 ENHRY and CDR2 SYGVKD. This CDR3 spans 15 amino acids. V was pared by 0 bases and J by 3 bases, with 12 bases between. CDR3 bases: TGTGCCATCAGTGAGTCATCGGGAGTGGGCTACGAGCAGTACTTC. Translated, it gives CAISESSGVGYEQYF.

The rearrangement joins TRBV4-1 to TRBJ1-4; 10 nucleotides align to TRBD1. The CDR3 is made up of 19 amino acids. Germline values: CDR1 MGHRA, CDR2 YSYEKL. V was clipped by 1 base and J by 2 bases; unmatched bases: 10. The CDR3 protein is CASSQVPPGQGFTNEKLFF. CDR3 nucleotide sequence: TGCGCCAGCAGCCAAGTTCCCCCGGGACAGGGGTTCACTAATGAAAAACTGTTTTTT.

The chain employs TRBV19 and TRBJ1-1; D call uncertain. Germline V gives CDR1 LNHDA, CDR2 SQIVND (reference sequence). V was pared by 1 base and J by 6 bases, with 12 bases between. This CDR3 contains 14 residues. Here the CDR3 DNA reads TGTGCCAGTAGTATAGCCAGACTCTGGGCTGAAGCTTTCTTT. This translates into CASSIARLWAEAFF.

This chain joins TRBV28 and TRBJ1-2, with D perhaps matching TRBD1 (5 bases). CDR3 length equals 13 residues. Per the germline V gene, CDR1 is MDHEN and CDR2 is SYDVKM. V was trimmed by 6 bases and J by 8 bases, leaving 16 bases between them. The CDR3 nucleotides are TGTGCCAGCAGGGCCGGGACGGCGGGAGGCTACACCTTC. It specifies CASRAGTAGGYTF.

The genes are TRBV27 and TRBJ2-3, with no clear D. Trimming left V 3 bases short and J 2 bases short, with 9 bases between. There are 14 residues in the CDR3. Germline V lookup: CDR1 MNHEY, CDR2 SMNVEV (reference sequence). The CDR3 DNA reads as TGTGCCAGCAGTTTGGCCAGTTCCACAGATACGCAGTATTTT. Translating it yields CASSLASSTDTQYF.